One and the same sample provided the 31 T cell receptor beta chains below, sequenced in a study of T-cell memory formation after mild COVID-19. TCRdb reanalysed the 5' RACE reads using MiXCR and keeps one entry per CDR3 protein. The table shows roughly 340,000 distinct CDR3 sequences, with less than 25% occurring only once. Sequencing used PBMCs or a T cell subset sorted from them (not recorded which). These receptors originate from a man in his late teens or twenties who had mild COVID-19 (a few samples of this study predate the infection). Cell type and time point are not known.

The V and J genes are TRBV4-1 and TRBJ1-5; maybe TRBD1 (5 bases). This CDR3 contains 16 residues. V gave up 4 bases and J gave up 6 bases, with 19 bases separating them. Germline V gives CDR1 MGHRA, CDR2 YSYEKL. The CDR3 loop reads CASSPRGAAEGQPQHF. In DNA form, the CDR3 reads TGCGCCAGCAGCCCCCGAGGGGCCGCGGAGGGTCAGCCCCAGCATTTT.

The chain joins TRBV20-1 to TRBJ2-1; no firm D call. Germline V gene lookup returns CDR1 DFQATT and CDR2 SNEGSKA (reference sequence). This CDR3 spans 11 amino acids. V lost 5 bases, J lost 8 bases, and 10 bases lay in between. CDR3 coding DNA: TGCAGTGCTCGGCGCTCAGATGAGCAGTTCTTC. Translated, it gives CSARRSDEQFF.

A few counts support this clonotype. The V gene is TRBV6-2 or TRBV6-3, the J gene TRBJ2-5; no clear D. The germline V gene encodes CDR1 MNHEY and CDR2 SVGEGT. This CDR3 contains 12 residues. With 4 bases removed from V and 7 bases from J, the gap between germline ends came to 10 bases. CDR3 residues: CASSSLEATQYF. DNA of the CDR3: TGTGCCAGCAGTTCCCTTGAGGCGACCCAGTACTTC.

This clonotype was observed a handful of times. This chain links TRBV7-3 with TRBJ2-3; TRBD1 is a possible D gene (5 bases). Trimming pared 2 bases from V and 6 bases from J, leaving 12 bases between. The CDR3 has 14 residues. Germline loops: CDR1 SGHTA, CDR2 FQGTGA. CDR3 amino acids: CASSLARDSDTQYF. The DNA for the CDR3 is TGTGCCAGCAGCTTAGCCAGGGATAGTGATACGCAGTATTTT.

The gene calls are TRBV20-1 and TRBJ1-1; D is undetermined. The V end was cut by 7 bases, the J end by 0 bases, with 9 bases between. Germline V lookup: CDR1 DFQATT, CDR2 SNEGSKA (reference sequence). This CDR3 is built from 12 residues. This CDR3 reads CSEWTMNTEAFF. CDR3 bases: TGCAGTGAATGGACTATGAACACTGAAGCTTTCTTT.

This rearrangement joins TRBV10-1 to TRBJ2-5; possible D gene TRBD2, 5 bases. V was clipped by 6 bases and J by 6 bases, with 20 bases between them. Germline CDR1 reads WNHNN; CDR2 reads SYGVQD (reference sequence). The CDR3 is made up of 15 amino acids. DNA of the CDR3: TGCGCCAGCAGATCTGCGGACGGCGACTACAAGACCCAGTACTTC. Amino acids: CASRSADGDYKTQYF.

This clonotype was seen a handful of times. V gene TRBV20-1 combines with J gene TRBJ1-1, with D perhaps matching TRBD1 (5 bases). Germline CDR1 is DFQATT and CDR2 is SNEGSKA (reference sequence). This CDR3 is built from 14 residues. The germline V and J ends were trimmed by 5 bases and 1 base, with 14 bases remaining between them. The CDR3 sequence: CSAGSGGRNTEAFF. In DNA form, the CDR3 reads TGCAGTGCTGGGTCGGGGGGGAGGAACACTGAAGCTTTCTTT.

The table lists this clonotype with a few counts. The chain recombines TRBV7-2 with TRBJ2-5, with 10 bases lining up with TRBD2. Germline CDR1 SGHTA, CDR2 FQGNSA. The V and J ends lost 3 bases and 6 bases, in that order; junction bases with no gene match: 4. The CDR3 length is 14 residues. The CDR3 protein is CASSFASGGQTQYF. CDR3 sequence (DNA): TGTGCCAGCAGCTTTGCTAGCGGGGGTCAGACCCAGTACTTC.

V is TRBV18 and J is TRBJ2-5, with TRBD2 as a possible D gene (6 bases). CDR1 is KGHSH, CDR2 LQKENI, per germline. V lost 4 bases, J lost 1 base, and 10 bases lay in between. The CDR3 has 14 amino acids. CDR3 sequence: CASSLRDSQETQYF. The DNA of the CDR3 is TGTGCCAGCTCACTCCGGGACTCCCAAGAGACCCAGTACTTC.

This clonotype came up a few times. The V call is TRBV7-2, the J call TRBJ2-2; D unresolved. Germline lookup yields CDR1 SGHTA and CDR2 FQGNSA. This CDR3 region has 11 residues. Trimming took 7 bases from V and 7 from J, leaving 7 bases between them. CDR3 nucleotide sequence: TGTGCCAGCAAATACGGCGGGGAGCTGTTTTTT. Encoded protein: CASKYGGELFF.

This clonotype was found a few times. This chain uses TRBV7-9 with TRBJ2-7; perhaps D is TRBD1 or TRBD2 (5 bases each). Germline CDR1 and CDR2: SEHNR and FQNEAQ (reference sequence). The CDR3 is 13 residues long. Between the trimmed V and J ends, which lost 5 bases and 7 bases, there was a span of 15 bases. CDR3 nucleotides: TGTGCCAGCAGCACCTCCGGGGCCAGTGAGCAGTACGTC. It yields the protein CASSTSGASEQYV.

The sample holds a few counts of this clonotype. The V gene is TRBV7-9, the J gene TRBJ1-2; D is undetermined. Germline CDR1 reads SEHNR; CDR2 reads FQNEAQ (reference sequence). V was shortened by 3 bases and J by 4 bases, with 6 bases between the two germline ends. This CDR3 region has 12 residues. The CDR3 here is CASSFEAYGYTF. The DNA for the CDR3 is TGTGCCAGCAGCTTTGAGGCCTATGGCTACACCTTC.

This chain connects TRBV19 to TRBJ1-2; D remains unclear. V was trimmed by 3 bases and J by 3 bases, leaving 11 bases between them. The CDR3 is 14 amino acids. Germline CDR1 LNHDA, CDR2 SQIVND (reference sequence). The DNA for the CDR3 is TGTGCCAGTAGTATGGGATTGCCTTACTATGGCTACACCTTC. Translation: CASSMGLPYYGYTF.

The CDR3 loop is CANEDRANTGELFF. The DNA for the CDR3 is TGTGCCAACGAAGACAGAGCGAACACCGGGGAGCTGTTTTTT. The V call is TRBV6-5, the J call TRBJ2-2; the D gene is possibly TRBD1 (5 bases). V was cut by 10 bases and J by 0 bases, with 12 bases left in between. CDR3 size: 14 residues. Germline assignment: CDR1 MNHEY and CDR2 SVGAGI.

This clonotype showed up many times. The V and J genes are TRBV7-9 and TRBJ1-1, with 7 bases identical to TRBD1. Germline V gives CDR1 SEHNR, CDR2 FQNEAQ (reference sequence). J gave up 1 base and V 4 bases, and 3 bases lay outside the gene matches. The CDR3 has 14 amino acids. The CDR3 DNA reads TGTGCCAGCAGCTACAGGGGTGAGAACACTGAAGCTTTCTTT. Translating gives CASSYRGENTEAFF.

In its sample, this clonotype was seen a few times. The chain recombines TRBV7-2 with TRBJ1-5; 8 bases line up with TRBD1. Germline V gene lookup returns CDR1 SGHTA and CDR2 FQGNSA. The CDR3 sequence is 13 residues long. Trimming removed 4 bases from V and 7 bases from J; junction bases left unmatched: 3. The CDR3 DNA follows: TGTGCCAGCAGCTACAGGGGGGAACAGCCCCAGCATTTT. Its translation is CASSYRGEQPQHF.

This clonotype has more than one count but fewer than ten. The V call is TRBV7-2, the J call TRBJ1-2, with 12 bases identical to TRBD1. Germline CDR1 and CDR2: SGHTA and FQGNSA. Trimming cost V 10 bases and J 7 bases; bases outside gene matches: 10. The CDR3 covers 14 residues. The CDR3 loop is CANGRGQGAFGYTF. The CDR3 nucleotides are TGTGCCAACGGGAGGGGACAGGGGGCGTTTGGCTACACCTTC.

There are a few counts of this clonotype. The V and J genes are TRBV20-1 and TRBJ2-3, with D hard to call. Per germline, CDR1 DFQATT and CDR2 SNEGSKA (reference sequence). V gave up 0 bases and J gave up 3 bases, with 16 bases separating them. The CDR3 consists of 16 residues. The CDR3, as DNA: TGCAGTGCTAGAGATGATGGCGGTATTGAGACAGATACGCAGTATTTT. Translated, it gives CSARDDGGIETDTQYF.

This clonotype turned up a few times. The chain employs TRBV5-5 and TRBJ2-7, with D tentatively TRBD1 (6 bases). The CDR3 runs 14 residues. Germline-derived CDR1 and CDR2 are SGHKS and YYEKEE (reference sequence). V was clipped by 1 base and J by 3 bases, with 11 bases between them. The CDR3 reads CASSLTGNYYEQYV. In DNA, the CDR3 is TGTGCCAGCAGCTTGACAGGGAATTACTACGAGCAGTACGTC.

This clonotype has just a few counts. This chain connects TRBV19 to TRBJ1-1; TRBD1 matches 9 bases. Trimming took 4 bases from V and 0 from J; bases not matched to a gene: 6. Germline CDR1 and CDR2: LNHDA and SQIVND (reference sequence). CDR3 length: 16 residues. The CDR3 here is CASSTLDRGLNTEAFF. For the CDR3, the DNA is TGTGCCAGTAGTACCTTGGACAGGGGCCTGAACACTGAAGCTTTCTTT.

This chain's CDR3 is CASRQGSGNQPQHF. DNA of the CDR3: TGTGCCAGCAGACAGGGCTCGGGCAATCAGCCCCAGCATTTT. The chain joins TRBV12-3 or TRBV12-4 to TRBJ1-5; D perhaps matches TRBD1 (6 bases). The ends were cut back, 6 bases at V and 2 bases at J, with 11 bases in the middle. This CDR3 has 14 amino acids.

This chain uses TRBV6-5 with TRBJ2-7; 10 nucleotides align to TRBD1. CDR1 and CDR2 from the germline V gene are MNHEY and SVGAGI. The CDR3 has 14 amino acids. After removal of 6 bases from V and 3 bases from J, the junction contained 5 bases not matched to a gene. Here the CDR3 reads CASRRDRGNYEQYV. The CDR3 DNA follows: TGTGCCAGCAGAAGGGACAGGGGAAACTACGAGCAGTACGTC.

DNA of the CDR3: TGTGCTAGTGGTTTGTCCCTCGACACCCAGCAGTTCTTC. This sequence encodes CASGLSLDTQQFF. The J gene is TRBJ2-1, the V gene TRBV12-5; D is undetermined. The V and J ends lost 2 bases and 11 bases respectively, with 13 bases between them. CDR3 length: 13 residues. CDR1 is LGHNT and CDR2 is FRNRAP in the germline V gene.

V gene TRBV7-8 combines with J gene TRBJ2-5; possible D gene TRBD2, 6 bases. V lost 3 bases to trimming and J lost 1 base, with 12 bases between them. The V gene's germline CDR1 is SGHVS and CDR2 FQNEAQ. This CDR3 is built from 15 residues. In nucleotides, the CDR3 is TGTGCCAGCAGCTTCACGGAGGGGCCCCAAGAGACCCAGTACTTC. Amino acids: CASSFTEGPQETQYF.

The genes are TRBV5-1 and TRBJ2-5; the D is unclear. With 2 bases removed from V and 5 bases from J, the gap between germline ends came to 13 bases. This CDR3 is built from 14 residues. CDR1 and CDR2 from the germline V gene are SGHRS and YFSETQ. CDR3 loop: CASSFARRGETQYF. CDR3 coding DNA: TGCGCCAGCAGCTTTGCGAGGCGTGGGGAGACCCAGTACTTC.

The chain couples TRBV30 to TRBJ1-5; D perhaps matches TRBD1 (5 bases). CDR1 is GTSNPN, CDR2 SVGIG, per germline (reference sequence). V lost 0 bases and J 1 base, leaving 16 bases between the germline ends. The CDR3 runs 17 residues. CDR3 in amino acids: CAWSVDRGGRSNQPQHF. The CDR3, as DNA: TGTGCCTGGAGTGTAGACCGCGGGGGTCGAAGCAATCAGCCCCAGCATTTT.

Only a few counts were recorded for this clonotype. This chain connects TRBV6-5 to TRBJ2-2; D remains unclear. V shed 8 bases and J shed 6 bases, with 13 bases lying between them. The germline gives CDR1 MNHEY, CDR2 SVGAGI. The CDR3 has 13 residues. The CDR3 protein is CASQLGFSGELFF. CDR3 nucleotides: TGTGCCAGCCAACTGGGGTTTTCCGGGGAGCTGTTTTTT.

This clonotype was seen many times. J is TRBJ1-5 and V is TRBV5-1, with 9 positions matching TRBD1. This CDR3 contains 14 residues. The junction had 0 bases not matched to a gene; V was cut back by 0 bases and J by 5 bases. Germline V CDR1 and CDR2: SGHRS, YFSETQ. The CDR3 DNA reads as TGCGCCAGCAGCTTGGGGACAGGGGATCAGCCCCAGCATTTT. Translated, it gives CASSLGTGDQPQHF.

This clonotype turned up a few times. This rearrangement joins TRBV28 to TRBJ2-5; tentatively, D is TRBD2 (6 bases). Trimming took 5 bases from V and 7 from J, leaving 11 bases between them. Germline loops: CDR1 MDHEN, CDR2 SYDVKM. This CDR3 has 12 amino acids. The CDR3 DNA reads TGTGCCAGCAGTCTGGAGGGACTGACCCAGTACTTC. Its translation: CASSLEGLTQYF. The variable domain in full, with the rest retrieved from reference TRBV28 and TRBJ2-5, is DVKVTQSSRYLVKRTGEKVFLECVQDMDHENMFWYRQDPGLGLRLIYFSYDVKMKEKGDIPEGYSVSREKKERFSLILESASTNQTSMYLCASSLEGLTQYFGPGTRLLVL.

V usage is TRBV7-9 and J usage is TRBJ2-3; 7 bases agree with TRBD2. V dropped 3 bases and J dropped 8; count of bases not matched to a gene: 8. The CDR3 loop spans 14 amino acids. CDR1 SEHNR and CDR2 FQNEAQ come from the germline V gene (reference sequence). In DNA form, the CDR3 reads TGTGCCAGCAGCTTCAGCGGGGATGGGGGTACGCAGTATTTT. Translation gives CASSFSGDGGTQYF.

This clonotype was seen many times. CDR3 region: CASSSLQGVDEQYV. CDR3 in DNA: TGTGCCAGCAGCTCTCTTCAGGGAGTAGACGAGCAGTACGTC. The chain uses TRBV5-6 and TRBJ2-7, with D perhaps TRBD1 or TRBD2 (5 bases each). Between the trimmed V and J ends, which lost 3 bases and 5 bases, there was a span of 15 bases. CDR3 size: 14 residues. CDR1 is SGHDT, CDR2 YYEEEE, per germline.